The clone carrying this T cell receptor beta chain was observed once. The data are from a study of OX40 agonist ivuxolimab in advanced cancers. This table comes from immunoSEQ multiplex PCR, and its TCRdb copy is limited to in-frame clones, with some not included. The sample has 65,000 to 80,000 clones, 90% seen once. Germline values: CDR1 LNHDA, CDR2 SQIVND (reference sequence). Trimming shortened V by 0 bases and J by 10 bases, and 16 bases separated the two germline ends. The CDR3 is 15 residues long. The sequencing here drew on CD4+ or CD8+ T cells sorted from blood, taken in a trial of the OX40 agonist ivuxolimab. This chain connects TRBV19 to TRBJ2-1; maybe TRBD1 (5 bases). The TCR sequence derives from an adult with an advanced solid tumor such as melanoma, head and neck, liver or kidney cancer. Here the CDR3 DNA reads TGTGCCAGTAGTATAGATGGGGCTTCGCGGTCCGAGCAGTTCTTC. This sequence encodes CASSIDGASRSEQFF.